This T cell receptor (beta chain) originates from a study of spatial heterogeneity in lung cancer. Across the study: Beta-chain sequences were consistently detected more often than alpha-chain sequences. In tumor regions TCR transcript counts correlated strongly with a matched bulk RNA-seq T cell module score.

Trimming removed 5 bases from V and 2 bases from J, with 11 bases in between. Germline V gene data show CDR1 as MDHEN and CDR2 as SYDVKM. The CDR3 totals 14 residues. This clonotype was counted between two and nine times. Antigen specificity is unknown. TCRdb recomputed calls from the 5' RACE reads with MiXCR, one row per CDR3 protein. The data hold fewer than 4,500 distinct CDR3 sequences, with 35% observed a single time. The time point here: sample taken at primary tumor resection. Without sorting, whole RNA was sequenced from tumor, nontumor lung or frozen PBMC. Study-level findings and limits: Tumors with more nonsynonymous mutations had more expanded intratumoral alpha and beta TCRs.

This chain uses TRBV28 with TRBJ2-3, with D uncertain. The origin of this receptor is a female donor with early-stage non-small cell lung cancer. Sequences were derived from lung tumor tissue, sampled at surgery. The CDR3 here is CASSIRALTDTQYF. CDR3 sequence (DNA): TGTGCCAGCAGTATCCGGGCCCTCACAGATACGCAGTATTTT.